This T cell receptor beta chain was captured by sequencing in a study of beta chain features in type 1 diabetes. Study in general: Sorted cells, approximately 110,000,000 in number, were examined across all samples. Study-level findings and limits: Type 1 diabetes patients had moderately but significantly shorter TCRB CDR3s in all four CD4+ subsets. Type 1 diabetes patients had VDJ junctions that carried fewer insertions and more deletions. Sampled from patients, naive, central memory and Treg TCRB repertoires appeared more similar than those sampled from healthy donors.

This clone appeared a few times. Its antigen is unidentified. Sequenced material consisted of expressed TCRB transcripts (all of the isolated RNA was reverse transcribed). TCRdb keeps only in-frame clones here, not all; method: immunoSEQ multiplex PCR. The sample lists about 660,000 clones, roughly 13% occurring once. Sample: naive CD4+ T cells from blood. The sequence was obtained from a young man with type 1 diabetes.

This CDR3 reads CACNNGQGIQETQYF. CDR3 DNA sequence: TGTGCCTGTAACAACGGACAGGGGATCCAAGAGACCCAGTACTTC. V usage is TRBV30 and J usage is TRBJ2-5; 9 bases are a match to TRBD1. After removal of 6 bases from V and 1 base from J, the junction contained 9 bases not matched to a gene. The V gene's germline CDR1 is GTSNPN and CDR2 SVGIG (reference sequence). The CDR3 is made up of 15 amino acids.